Described below is a single T cell receptor (beta chain) sequence and its context. What it binds is not known. Method: immunoSEQ multiplex PCR; TCRdb's copy keeps in-frame clones and lacks some. The sample includes about 74,000 clones, approximately 71% of them seen just once. The sample comes from a study of vaccination effects on CD4 cells after COVID-19. Following culture for roughly 10 days, CD4+ T cells were isolated. Cultures received IL-2 medium that replaced half the medium on days 3 and 7. Deletions cut 3 bases from V and 0 bases from J, with 9 bases between. From germline, CDR1 is LNHDA and CDR2 SQIVND (reference sequence). This CDR3 spans 15 amino acids.

The receptor was isolated from a human donor who received a COVID-19 vaccine. The specimen comprised CD4+ T cells from PBMCs cultured without peptide, sampled before COVID-19 vaccination. This rearrangement joins TRBV19 to TRBJ2-1; no firm D call. CDR3 sequence: CASSIPSSSYNEQFF. CDR3 DNA sequence: TGTGCCAGTAGTATCCCTTCTAGCTCCTACAATGAGCAGTTCTTC.